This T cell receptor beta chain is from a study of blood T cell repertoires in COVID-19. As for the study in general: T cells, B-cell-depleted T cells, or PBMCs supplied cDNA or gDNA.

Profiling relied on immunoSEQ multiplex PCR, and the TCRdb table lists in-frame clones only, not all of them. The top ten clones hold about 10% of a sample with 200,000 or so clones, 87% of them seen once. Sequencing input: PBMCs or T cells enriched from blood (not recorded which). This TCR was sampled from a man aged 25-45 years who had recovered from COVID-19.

The CDR3 nucleotides read TGCGCCAGCAGCCAGGAGACAGGGAATGAAAAACTGTTTTTT. This codes for CASSQETGNEKLFF. The rearrangement links TRBV4-3 to TRBJ1-4, with 7 bases fitting TRBD1. The CDR3 spans 14 residues. Germline V CDR1 and CDR2: LGHNA, YSLEER. Trimming took 3 bases from V and 5 from J; bases not matched to a gene: 3.